Sequencing of this TCR beta chain was carried out in a study of blood T cell repertoires in COVID-19. Background on the study: Spain, Italy and the United States supplied samples that represented acute and convalescent COVID-19.

Clones were sequenced by immunoSEQ multiplex PCR, and TCRdb holds only the in-frame ones, with some missing. The repertoire consists of approximately 280,000 clones, with about 88% occurring once and the leading ten covering around 13%. V gave up 3 bases and J gave up 6 bases; unmatched junction bases: 3. The CDR3 has 14 residues. Per germline, CDR1 KGHSH and CDR2 LQKENI. The sequenced sample consisted of peripheral blood. V and J are TRBV18 and TRBJ1-4, with 8 bases lining up with TRBD1. This TCR was sampled from a woman aged 55-75 years with acute or convalescent COVID-19. CDR3 residues: CASSPQGADEKLFF. In DNA, the CDR3 is TGTGCCAGCTCACCTCAGGGGGCTGATGAAAAACTGTTTTTT.